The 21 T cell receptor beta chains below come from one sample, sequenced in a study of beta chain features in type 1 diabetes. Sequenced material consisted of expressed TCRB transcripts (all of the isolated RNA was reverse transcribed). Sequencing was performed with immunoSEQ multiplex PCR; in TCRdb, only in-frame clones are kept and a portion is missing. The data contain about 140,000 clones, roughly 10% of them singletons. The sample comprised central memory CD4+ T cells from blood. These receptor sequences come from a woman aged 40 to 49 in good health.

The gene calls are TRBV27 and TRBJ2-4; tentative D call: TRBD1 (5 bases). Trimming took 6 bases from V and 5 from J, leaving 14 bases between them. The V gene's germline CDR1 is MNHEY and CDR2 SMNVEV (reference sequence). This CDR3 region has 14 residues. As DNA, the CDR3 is TGTGCCAGCAGCTCAGGGCCTAGGGAAAACATTCAGTACTTC. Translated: CASSSGPRENIQYF.

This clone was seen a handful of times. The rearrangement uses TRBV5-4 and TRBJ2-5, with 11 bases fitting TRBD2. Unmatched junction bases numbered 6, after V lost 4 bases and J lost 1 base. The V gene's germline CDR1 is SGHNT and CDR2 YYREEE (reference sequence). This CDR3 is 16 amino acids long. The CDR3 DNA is TGTGCCAGCAGCCTGAGACTAGCGGGGTCCCAAGAGACCCAGTACTTC. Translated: CASSLRLAGSQETQYF.

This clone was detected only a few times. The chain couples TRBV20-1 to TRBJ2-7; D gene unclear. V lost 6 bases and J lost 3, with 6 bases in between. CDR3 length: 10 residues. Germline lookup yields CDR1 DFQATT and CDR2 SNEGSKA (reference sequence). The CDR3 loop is CSAQDYEQYF. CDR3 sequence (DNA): TGCAGTGCCCAGGACTACGAGCAGTACTTC.

CDR3 region: CASSSNRDLYEQYF. The DNA for the CDR3 is TGTGCCAGCAGCTCAAACAGGGATCTCTACGAGCAGTACTTC. This chain joins TRBV25-1 and TRBJ2-7; weak D call: TRBD1 (6 bases). Germline V gene sequence: CDR1 MGHDK, CDR2 SYGVNS. The V end lost 6 bases, the J end lost 3 bases, and 15 bases lay between the germline ends. This CDR3 contains 14 residues.

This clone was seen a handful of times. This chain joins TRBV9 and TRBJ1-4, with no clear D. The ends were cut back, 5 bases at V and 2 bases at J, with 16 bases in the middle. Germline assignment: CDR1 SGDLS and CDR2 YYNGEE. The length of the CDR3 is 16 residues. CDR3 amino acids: CASSGGVVATNEKLFF. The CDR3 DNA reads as TGTGCCAGCAGTGGCGGGGTGGTCGCTACTAATGAAAAACTGTTTTTT.

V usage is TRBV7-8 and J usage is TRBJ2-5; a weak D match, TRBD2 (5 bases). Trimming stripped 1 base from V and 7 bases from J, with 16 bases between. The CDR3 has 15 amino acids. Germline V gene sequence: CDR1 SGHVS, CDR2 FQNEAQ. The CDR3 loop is CASSLDTRVVGTQYF. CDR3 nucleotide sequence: TGTGCCAGCAGCTTAGATACTAGGGTGGTCGGGACCCAGTACTTC.

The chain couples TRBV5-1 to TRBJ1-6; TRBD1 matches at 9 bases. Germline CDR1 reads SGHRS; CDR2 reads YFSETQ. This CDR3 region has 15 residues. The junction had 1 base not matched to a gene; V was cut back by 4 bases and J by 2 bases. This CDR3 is CASSRDRAYNSPLHF. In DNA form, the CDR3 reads TGCGCCAGCAGCCGGGACAGGGCCTATAATTCACCCCTCCACTTT.

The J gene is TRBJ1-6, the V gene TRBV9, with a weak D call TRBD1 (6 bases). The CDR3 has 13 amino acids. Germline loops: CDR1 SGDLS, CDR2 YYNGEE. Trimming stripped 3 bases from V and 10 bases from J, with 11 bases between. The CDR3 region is CASSDTGLSPLHF. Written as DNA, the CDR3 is TGTGCCAGCAGCGATACAGGGCTCTCACCCCTCCACTTT.

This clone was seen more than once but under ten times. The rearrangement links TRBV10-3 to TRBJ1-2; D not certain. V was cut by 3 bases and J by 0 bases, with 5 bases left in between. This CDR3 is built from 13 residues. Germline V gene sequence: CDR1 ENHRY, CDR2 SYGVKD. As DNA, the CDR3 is TGTGCCATCAGTGACTCCTCTAACTATGGCTACACCTTC. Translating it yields CAISDSSNYGYTF.

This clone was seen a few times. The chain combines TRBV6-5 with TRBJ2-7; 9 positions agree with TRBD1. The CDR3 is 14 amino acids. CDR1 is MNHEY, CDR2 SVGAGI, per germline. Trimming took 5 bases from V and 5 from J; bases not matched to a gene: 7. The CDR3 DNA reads TGTGCCAGCAGTGCAACAGGGGGCCCCGACGAGCAGTACTTC. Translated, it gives CASSATGGPDEQYF.

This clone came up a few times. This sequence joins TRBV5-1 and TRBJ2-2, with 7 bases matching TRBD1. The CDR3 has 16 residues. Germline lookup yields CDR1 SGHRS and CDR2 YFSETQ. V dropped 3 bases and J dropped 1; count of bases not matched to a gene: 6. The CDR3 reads CASSSGTELNTGELFF. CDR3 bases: TGCGCCAGCAGCTCCGGGACAGAACTGAACACCGGGGAGCTGTTTTTT.

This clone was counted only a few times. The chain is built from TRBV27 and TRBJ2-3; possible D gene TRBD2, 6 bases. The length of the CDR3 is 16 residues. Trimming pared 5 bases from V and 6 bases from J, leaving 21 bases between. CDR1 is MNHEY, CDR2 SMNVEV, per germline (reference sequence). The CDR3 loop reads CASSRKPGGIVDTQYF. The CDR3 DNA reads TGTGCCAGCAGTCGCAAACCTGGGGGGATCGTGGATACGCAGTATTTT.

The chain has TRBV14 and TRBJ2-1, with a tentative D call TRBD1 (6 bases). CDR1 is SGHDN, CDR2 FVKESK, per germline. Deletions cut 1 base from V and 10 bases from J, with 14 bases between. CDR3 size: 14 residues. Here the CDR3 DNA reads TGTGCCAGCAGCCAAGCAGGGGTGGTGGGGGAGCAGTTCTTC. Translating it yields CASSQAGVVGEQFF.

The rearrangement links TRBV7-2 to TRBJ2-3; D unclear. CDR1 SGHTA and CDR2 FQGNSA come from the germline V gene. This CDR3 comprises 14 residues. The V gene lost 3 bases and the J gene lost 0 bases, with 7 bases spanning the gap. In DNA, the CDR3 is TGTGCCAGCAGCTTCTCAGGCAGCACAGATACGCAGTATTTT. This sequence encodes CASSFSGSTDTQYF.

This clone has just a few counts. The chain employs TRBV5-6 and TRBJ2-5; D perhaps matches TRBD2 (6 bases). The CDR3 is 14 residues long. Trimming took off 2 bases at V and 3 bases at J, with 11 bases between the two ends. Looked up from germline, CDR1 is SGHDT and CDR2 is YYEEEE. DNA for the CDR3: TGTGCCAGCAGCTTCCTGTCGGGGGAAGAGACCCAGTACTTC. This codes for CASSFLSGEETQYF.

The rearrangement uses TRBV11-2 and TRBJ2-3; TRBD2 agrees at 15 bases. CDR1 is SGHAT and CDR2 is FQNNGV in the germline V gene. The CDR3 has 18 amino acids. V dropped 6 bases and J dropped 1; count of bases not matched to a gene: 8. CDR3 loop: CASRRGTSGGTRTDTQYF. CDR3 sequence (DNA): TGTGCCAGCAGACGGGGGACTAGCGGGGGGACACGCACAGATACGCAGTATTTT.

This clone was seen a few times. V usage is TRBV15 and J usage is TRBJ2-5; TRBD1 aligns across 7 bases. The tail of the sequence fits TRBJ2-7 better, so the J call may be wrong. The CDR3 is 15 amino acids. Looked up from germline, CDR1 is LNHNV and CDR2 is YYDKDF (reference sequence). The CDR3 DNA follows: TGTGCCACCAGCAGCCCCGACAGGGCGCGCTACGAGCAGTACTTC. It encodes CATSSPDRARYEQYF.

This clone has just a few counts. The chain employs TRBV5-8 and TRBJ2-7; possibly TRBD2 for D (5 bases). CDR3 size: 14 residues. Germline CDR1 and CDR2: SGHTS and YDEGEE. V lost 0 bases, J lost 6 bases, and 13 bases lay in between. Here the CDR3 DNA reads TGTGCCAGCAGCTTGGCAGGCCGGACTGGCGAGCAGTACTTC. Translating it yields CASSLAGRTGEQYF.

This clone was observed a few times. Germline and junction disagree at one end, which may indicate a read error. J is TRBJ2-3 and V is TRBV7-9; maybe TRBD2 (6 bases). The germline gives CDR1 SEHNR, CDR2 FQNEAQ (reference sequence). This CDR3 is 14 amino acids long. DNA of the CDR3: TGTGCCAGCACCTTAGCGGCACCCACAGATACGCAGTATTTT. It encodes CASTLAAPTDTQYF. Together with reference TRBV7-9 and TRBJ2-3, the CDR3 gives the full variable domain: DTGVSQNPRHKITKRGQNVTFRCDPISEHNRLYWYRQTLGQGPEFLTYFQNEAQLEKSRLLSDRFSAERPKGSFSTLEIQRTEQGDSAMYLCASTLAAPTDTQYFGPGTRLTVL.

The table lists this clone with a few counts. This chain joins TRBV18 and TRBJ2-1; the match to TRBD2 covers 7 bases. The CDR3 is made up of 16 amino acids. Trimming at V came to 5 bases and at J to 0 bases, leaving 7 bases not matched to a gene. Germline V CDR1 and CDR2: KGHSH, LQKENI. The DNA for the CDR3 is TGTGCCAGCTCAAGGCGGGCGGGGGACTCCTACAATGAGCAGTTCTTC. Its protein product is CASSRRAGDSYNEQFF.

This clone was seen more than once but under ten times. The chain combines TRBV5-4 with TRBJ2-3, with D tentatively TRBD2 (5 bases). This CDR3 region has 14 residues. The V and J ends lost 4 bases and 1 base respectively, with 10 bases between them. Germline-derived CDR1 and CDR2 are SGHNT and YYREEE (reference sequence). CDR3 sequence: CASSVLAGTDTQYF. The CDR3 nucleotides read TGTGCCAGCAGCGTGCTAGCTGGCACAGATACGCAGTATTTT.